The rows below give T cell receptor beta chains drawn from one sample of a study of neoadjuvant anti-PD-1 for oral cavity cancer. Clones were read by immunoSEQ multiplex PCR, and TCRdb kept only the in-frame ones, dropping some. The table records approximately 43,000 clones, 60% to 80% of them present only once. The sample consisted of PBMCs, taken after nivolumab (anti-PD-1) treatment. These receptors originate from a person aged 35 to 85 with oral cavity squamous cell carcinoma. CDR3s include the opening cysteine and the closing phenylalanine or tryptophan. Each record gives: V gene, J gene, D gene, clone size, CDR3 DNA, CDR3 protein. D genes are given only for firm matches. Rows give clone size only sometimes, using once, few, many, or a class for an expanded clone.

TRBV2,TRBJ2-1,TRBD2,NA,TGTGCCAGCAGACGGCTAGCGGGAGGGGACAATGAGCAGTTCTTC,CASRRLAGGDNEQFF
TRBV2,TRBJ1-2,TRBD1,NA,TGTGCCAGCAGTCCCAGACAGGGAAACTATGGCTACACCTTC,CASSPRQGNYGYTF
TRBV6-6,TRBJ1-1,NA,NA,TGTGCCAGCAGCAGAACGGTGAACACTGAAGCTTTCTTT,CASSRTVNTEAFF
TRBV5-4,TRBJ2-5,NA,once,TGTGCCACTCCCCGGTGGACCCAGTACTTC,CATPRWTQYF
TRBV15,TRBJ2-7,NA,NA,TGTGCCACCAGCAGGGCTGGACAAAGGGGGGACGAGCAGTACTTC,CATSRAGQRGDEQYF
TRBV10-3,TRBJ1-5,TRBD1,NA,TGTGCCATCAGTGGGGGACAGGGGGCAAATCAGCCCCAGCATTTT,CAISGGQGANQPQHF
TRBV5-4,TRBJ2-7,TRBD2,NA,TGTGCCAGCACCCACTGGGGGGGGGTGCAGATGGACGAGCAGTACTTC,CASTHWGGVQMDEQYF
TRBV11-2,TRBJ2-1,TRBD1,NA,TGTGCCAGCAGCTTATACCGGGACAGGGGAAATGAGCAGTTCTTC,CASSLYRDRGNEQFF
TRBV11-3,TRBJ2-1,TRBD2,NA,TGTGCCAGCAGCTTAAGGGGACTAGCGAATGAGCAGTTCTTC,CASSLRGLANEQFF
TRBV5-1,TRBJ1-4,NA,NA,TGCGCCAGCAGCTTTGGCCAGGGTGCTGAAAAACTGTTTTTT,CASSFGQGAEKLFF
TRBV7-6,TRBJ2-7,TRBD1,NA,TGTGCCAGCAGCCCCCTTGGACAGGGCGAGCAGTACTTC,CASSPLGQGEQYF
TRBV5-6,TRBJ2-1,NA,NA,TGTGCCAGCAGTCAAGAGGACAAATTGATTAAGTTCTTC,CASSQEDKLIKFF
TRBV6-4,TRBJ1-5,NA,NA,TGTGCCAGCGGGTGGGGGGGCAATCAGCCCCAGCATTTT,CASGWGGNQPQHF
TRBV5-1,TRBJ2-5,TRBD1,once,TGCGCCAGCAGCGCCAGACAGGGGGCCGTAGAAGAGACCCAGTACTTC,CASSARQGAVEETQYF
TRBV19,TRBJ2-1,TRBD1,NA,TGTGCCAGTAGTCCCCATGACAGGGGGCTGTACAATGAGCAGTTCTTC,CASSPHDRGLYNEQFF
TRBV15,TRBJ1-5,TRBD1,NA,TGTGCCACCAGCAGAGTCGGACAGGACCCCAATCAGCCCCAGCATTTT,CATSRVGQDPNQPQHF
TRBV5-6,TRBJ1-5,TRBD1,NA,TGTGCCAGCAGCTTGACCGGGACAGAGCTTTATAGCAATCAGCCCCAGCATTTT,CASSLTGTELYSNQPQHF